Described below is a single T cell receptor beta chain sequence and its context. Antigen specificity is unknown. A single base separates this from a much larger clone, so it may be a read error. Source material for naive CD8 libraries was roughly 20,000 to 1,100,000 sorted cells, with 10%, 30% or 50% RNA. This sample is part of a study of molecular identifiers for immune sequencing clone quantification. Findings and limits, study-wide: Clonotypes surpassing 20 RNA copies contained over 98% of effector molecules, versus under 1% in naive cells.

The length of the CDR3 is 13 residues. One entry per CDR3 protein, called by TCRdb with MiXCR from the PCR reads. Among some 66,000 distinct CDR3 sequences listed, 19% were seen once. The rearrangement uses TRBV12-3 or TRBV12-4 and TRBJ2-7, with unresolved D. Material for sequencing was naive CD8+ T cells from blood, with Jurkat cell RNA spiked in. Subset given: FACS-sorted CD8+CD4-CCR7+CD45RA+ naive T cells. The receptor comes from a human donor in good health. Some libraries in this study had Jurkat cell RNA spiked in. CDR3 nucleotides: TGTGCCGGCAGTTTAGCTCTTGTGAACGAGCAGTACTTC. Protein sequence: CAGSLALVNEQYF.